These T cell receptor beta chains were read from a single sample in a study of blood T cell repertoires in COVID-19. Data came from immunoSEQ multiplex PCR; TCRdb stores just in-frame clones and leaves some out. The sample shows some 530,000 clones, 70% to 90% of them seen only once. The sequencing input was peripheral blood. Every receptor here comes from a human donor in a cohort sampled during active COVID-19. Both conserved end residues are part of each CDR3.

v_gene | CDR3aa
TRBV15 | CATPGQPFFSGNTIYF
TRBV2 | CASSDNRGEHEQYF
TRBV30 | CAWSVGTSGTDTQYF
TRBV4-1 | CASSQVRPREGNTIYF
TRBV6-1 | CASSESSGSSYNEQFF
TRBV7-8 | CASSRRDRGAPGDTQYF
TRBV10-1 | CASSETAESGYTF
TRBV7-8 | CASSLVAGSADTQYF
TRBV7-2 | CASSPRTGQGYGYTF
TRBV2 | CASSASVRLAGVDNEQFF
TRBV6-5 | CASSYSSGESEKLFF
TRBV19 | CASSISTSGTEQYF
TRBV28 | CASTHSRTVTYQPQHF
TRBV30 | CAWSRQGNTEAFF
TRBV5-4 | CASSLALDRGQSEAFF
TRBV3-1/TRBV3-2 | CASSQQRGEQYF
TRBV7-9 | CASSLPGTAVFTRGYTF
TRBV5-5 | CASSFIGQGGSDTQYF
TRBV28 | CASSPQRQGAGYTF
TRBV6-5 | CASSYRIRTDTQYF
TRBV5-1 | CASSLRTSGSTDTQYF
TRBV4-1 | CASSSSGILNGYTF
TRBV18 | CASSPRSGRVGETQYF
TRBV2 | CASLGGSYNEQFF
TRBV3-1/TRBV3-2 | CASSLRGAGARDTQYF
TRBV7-9 | CASSPTSGRIDNEQFF
TRBV5-1 | CASSSSGATNEKLFF
TRBV9 | CASSVSLQGIGYTF
TRBV27 | CASSPRAGGDTQYF
TRBV11-2 | CASSLDISGLQETQYF
TRBV6-5 | CASSYRRQYGYTF
TRBV9 | CASSAPLAGVTDTQYF
TRBV6-5 | CASVGGSRYGYTF
TRBV28 | CASTTGGVETQYF
TRBV7-2 | CASSLAVRYEQYF
TRBV9 | CASSVELNTGELFF
TRBV5-1 | CASSSGGGAEYGYTF
TRBV3-1/TRBV3-2 | CASSLPGAGTEAFF
TRBV2 | CALQWQGYGYTF
TRBV30 | CAWGTARTDTQYF
TRBV28 | CASRTAGFATYEQYF
TRBV29-1 | CSTWDRGSTYEQYF
TRBV3-1/TRBV3-2 | CASSHGQGQETQYF
TRBV24-1 | CATSDPTSGSKNEQFF
TRBV2 | CASSKDRGLANEKLFF
TRBV18 | CASSPQASGVNTGELFF
TRBV11-2 | CASSFYHLDRHPRYTF
TRBV5-1 | CASSLSRQSYEQYF
TRBV14 | CASSQRDTKYF
TRBV9 | CASSEGTGGSDEQFF
TRBV3-1/TRBV3-2 | CASSRARTENTNTEAFF
TRBV18 | CASSPYTGELSYEQYF
TRBV10-3 | CAISDPGQGDYEQYF
TRBV6-5 | CASSIDGDRGNEQFF
TRBV19 | CASRALSGISYNEQFF
TRBV3-1/TRBV3-2 | CASAGDRGPLNYGYTF
TRBV4-3 | CASSQDANYGYTF
TRBV28 | CASRATGGPIGNEQFF
TRBV28 | CASMRQHNQPQHF